One sample yielded the 4 T cell receptor beta chains listed below, sequenced in a study of shared clonotypes between healthy human individuals. Profiling relied on immunoSEQ multiplex PCR, and the TCRdb table lists in-frame clones only, not all of them. The sample includes about 2 million clones, about 95% seen only once; the top ten take 1% to 1.5%. Naive CD8 cells were CD45RO-negative, positively selected for CCR7, excluding terminally differentiated effector memory CD45RA+ cells. Sequencing used naive CD8+ T cells sorted from blood. These receptors were collected from a man younger than 30 in good health.

The V gene is TRBV28, the J gene TRBJ2-7; 10 positions agree with TRBD1. Germline V gene data show CDR1 as MDHEN and CDR2 as SYDVKM. The CDR3 contains 15 residues. Trimming at V came to 5 bases and at J to 6 bases, leaving 10 bases not matched to a gene. DNA of the CDR3: TGTGCCAGCAGTGTTTTCGGGACAGGGGCCGGCGAGCAGTACTTC. Amino acid sequence: CASSVFGTGAGEQYF.

The rearrangement uses TRBV11-2 and TRBJ2-7; unclear D gene. Germline V lookup: CDR1 SGHAT, CDR2 FQNNGV. The CDR3 has 17 amino acids. V lost 0 bases, J lost 2 bases, and 17 bases lay in between. This CDR3 is CASSLDPTREFPYEQYF. In DNA form, the CDR3 reads TGTGCCAGCAGCTTAGATCCGACAAGGGAATTCCCCTACGAGCAGTACTTC. The full variable domain, its missing parts supplied by reference TRBV11-2 and TRBJ2-7, is EAGVAQSPRYKIIEKRQSVAFWCNPISGHATLYWYQQILGQGPKLLIQFQNNGVVDDSQLPKDRFSAERLKGVDSTLKIQPAKLEDSAVYLCASSLDPTREFPYEQYFGPGTRLTVT.

This clone was observed a single time. The chain is built from TRBV5-1 and TRBJ2-3; no reliable D call. There are 14 residues in the CDR3. Germline values: CDR1 SGHRS, CDR2 YFSETQ. The V end was cut by 2 bases, the J end by 0 bases, with 7 bases between. This CDR3 is CASSFVVSTDTQYF. Written as DNA, the CDR3 is TGCGCCAGCAGCTTTGTGGTGAGCACAGATACGCAGTATTTT.

V gene TRBV18 combines with J gene TRBJ2-3, with 7 nucleotides matching TRBD2. V was clipped by 0 bases and J by 3 bases; unmatched bases: 6. In germline, CDR1 is KGHSH, CDR2 LQKENI. CDR3 length equals 16 residues. The CDR3 protein is CASSPPKGAGTDTQYF. The CDR3 DNA follows: TGTGCCAGCTCACCACCGAAAGGAGCGGGAACAGATACGCAGTATTTT.